The 6 T cell receptor beta chains below all came from one sample that was sequenced in a study of regulatory T cells in long-lasting Graves disease. Sample time point: newly diagnosed GD, antithyroid drugs for less than 3 months. PBMCs provided the RNA from which the TCR library was made. Libraries of TCR beta came from iRepertoire HTBI primers plus Arm-PCR of CDR3 regions. From the multiplex PCR reads, TCRdb called clonotypes with MiXCR, one entry per CDR3 protein. Among around 480,000 distinct CDR3 sequences, approximately 16% were seen once, and the ten largest hold roughly 25%. These same data were also listed under a study on T cells in Graves' hyperthyroidism and ophthalmopathy.

This material consisted of peripheral blood mononuclear cells (PBMCs), taken at new diagnosis, from a patient treated with antithyroid drugs. These receptors were collected from a woman aged 40-60 years with Graves disease.

The sample holds a few counts of this clonotype. Here the CDR3 DNA reads TGTGCCAGTGACAGGAGGAACACTGAAGCTTTCTTT. This encodes CASDRRNTEAFF. The rearrangement joins TRBV7-9 to TRBJ1-1; perhaps TRBD1 as D (6 bases). This CDR3 comprises 12 residues. Germline CDR1 SEHNR, CDR2 FQNEAQ (reference sequence). V shed 9 bases and J shed 1 base, with 9 bases lying between them.

The rearrangement links TRBV5-6 to TRBJ1-6, with TRBD1 identical over 7 bases. CDR3 length equals 15 residues. Germline CDR1 and CDR2: SGHDT and YYEEEE. The V segment lost 1 base and the J segment 7 bases; nucleotides outside the gene matches: 5. CDR3 nucleotide sequence: TGTGCCAGCAGCTTGTATGGGACAGACAATTCACCCCTCCACTTT. Translated: CASSLYGTDNSPLHF. The full variable domain, with the rest looked up from reference TRBV5-6 and TRBJ1-6, is DAGVTQSPTHLIKTRGQQVTLRCSPKSGHDTVSWYQQALGQGPQFIFQYYEEEERQRGNFPDRFSGHQFPNYSSELNVNALLLGDSALYLCASSLYGTDNSPLHFGNGTRLTVT.

Note on this clonotype: This may be a read error, as it is one base from a much larger clone. The V and J genes are TRBV2 and TRBJ2-7, with 8 bases aligning to TRBD2. This CDR3 is 15 amino acids long. Per the germline V gene, CDR1 is SNHLY and CDR2 is FYNNEI. Unmatched junction bases numbered 10, after V lost 6 bases and J lost 3 bases. The CDR3, as DNA: TGTGCCAGCAGCCAAGGCGGGGGGCGGCACTACGAGCAGTACTTC. It specifies CASSQGGGRHYEQYF.

This clonotype was recorded a few times. CDR3 nucleotide sequence: TGCGCCAGCAGCCTAAGGACAGGGGGCATTTATCGGGGCTACACCTTC. Its translation is CASSLRTGGIYRGYTF. The chain is built from TRBV4-1 and TRBJ1-2; 11 nucleotides agree with TRBD1. The CDR3 extends over 16 amino acids. The trim removed 4 bases at V and 8 bases at J, leaving 12 bases unmatched. Germline V gene sequence: CDR1 MGHRA, CDR2 YSYEKL.

At least ten counts were recorded for this clonotype. The chain links TRBV12-3 or TRBV12-4 to TRBJ1-6; D is undetermined. This CDR3 spans 12 amino acids. The V end lost 5 bases, the J end lost 14 bases, and 13 bases lay between the germline ends. The CDR3 reads CASSPRTRSLHF. The CDR3, as DNA: TGTGCCAGCAGTCCTCGGACCCGGTCCCTCCACTTT.

The sample holds many counts of this clonotype. The chain recombines TRBV15 with TRBJ2-5; possible D gene TRBD1, 6 bases. The CDR3 consists of 15 residues. Germline V gives CDR1 LNHNV, CDR2 YYDKDF (reference sequence). V lost 2 bases and J 0 bases, leaving 10 bases between the germline ends. CDR3 loop: CATSRYRQDQETQYF. The DNA of the CDR3 is TGTGCCACCAGCAGATACCGACAGGACCAAGAGACCCAGTACTTC. Full variable domain (outside the CDR3, taken from reference TRBV15 and TRBJ2-5): DAMVIQNPRYQVTQFGKPVTLSCSQTLNHNVMYWYQQKSSQAPKLLFHYYDKDFNNEADTPDNFQSRRPNTSFCFLDIRSPGLGDTAMYLCATSRYRQDQETQYFGPGTRLLVL.